This is a list of T cell receptor beta chains from one sample in a study of blood T cell repertoires in COVID-19. Repertoires were generated with immunoSEQ multiplex PCR, while TCRdb's copy carries only in-frame clones and drops some. The sample yields 15,000 to 20,000 clones, over 80% seen once. The sample was peripheral blood. The receptors were gathered from a human donor in a cohort sampled during active COVID-19. Each CDR3 is given with its conserved first and last residue. D genes are given only for firm matches. Size values are once, few and many counts, or a class for expanded clones, and some rows have none.

D	V	size	length	J	DNA	CDR3
NA	TRBV7-2	NA	17	TRBJ1-5	TGTGCCAGCAGCTTATGGGGCGCCAGATTAGAGGATCAGCCCCAGCATTTT	CASSLWGARLEDQPQHF
TRBD2	TRBV2	NA	14	TRBJ2-1	TGTGCCAGCATCAGAATGCTAGCGGACAATGAGCAGTTCTTC	CASIRMLADNEQFF
TRBD2	TRBV19	once	14	TRBJ2-7	TGTGCCACCAAGACCCAGCGGGGGACCTACGAGCAGTACTTC	CATKTQRGTYEQYF
NA	TRBV9	NA	15	TRBJ1-3	TGTGCCAGCAGCCCCGGACAGTTCTCTGGAAACACCATATATTTT	CASSPGQFSGNTIYF
TRBD1	TRBV4-1	NA	15	TRBJ1-5	TGCGCCAGCAGCCAAGTTAGGGCAGGGGGGCAGCCCCAGCATTTT	CASSQVRAGGQPQHF
NA	TRBV19	NA	15	TRBJ2-2	TGTGCCAGTAGTATTTCCTGGGTGGAGACCGGGGAGCTGTTTTTT	CASSISWVETGELFF
NA	TRBV5-1	NA	13	TRBJ2-2	TGCGCCAGCAGACTAGACCGAACCGGGGAGCTGTTTTTT	CASRLDRTGELFF
TRBD1	TRBV4-1	NA	16	TRBJ1-4	TGCGCCAGCAGCCCACAGGGGGCTGGGACTAATGAAAAACTGTTTTTT	CASSPQGAGTNEKLFF
NA	TRBV14	NA	13	TRBJ2-3	TGTGCCAGCAGCCAAGGGGAGGCAGATACGCAGTATTTT	CASSQGEADTQYF
TRBD1	TRBV19	NA	18	TRBJ1-3	TGTGCCAGTAGTACAACCGGGACAGGGCTTGGAACTGGAAACACCATATATTTT	CASSTTGTGLGTGNTIYF
NA	TRBV5-1	once	13	TRBJ1-4	TGCGCCAGCAAACAGGGATCTAGTGAAAAACTGTTTTTT	CASKQGSSEKLFF
TRBD1	TRBV5-6	once	13	TRBJ2-7	TGTGCCAGCAGCGTACAGGGGGCCTACGAGCAGTACTTC	CASSVQGAYEQYF
NA	TRBV5-1	NA	13	TRBJ2-7	TGCGCCAGCAAACTAAGTTCGCGTCTCTGGGAGTACTTC	CASKLSSRLWEYF
TRBD2	TRBV11-3	NA	17	TRBJ2-3	TGTGCCAGCAGCTTAGGGTTAGCGGGAGGCGGGACAGATACGCAGTATTTT	CASSLGLAGGGTDTQYF
NA	TRBV24-1	NA	12	TRBJ2-1	TGTGCCACCAGGAACGAGGGCAATGAGCAGTTCTTC	CATRNEGNEQFF
TRBD2	TRBV5-1	NA	15	TRBJ2-3	TGCGCCAGCAGCTCTAAGCGGGATAGCACAGATACGCAGTATTTT	CASSSKRDSTDTQYF
TRBD2	TRBV28	once	15	TRBJ2-7	TGTGCCAGCAGTTTGACTAGCGGGATCTCCTACGAGCAGTACTTC	CASSLTSGISYEQYF
TRBD1	TRBV10-1	NA	15	TRBJ2-7	TGCGCCAGCAGTGAGTACGGGACAGGGGTCCCCGAGCAGTACTTC	CASSEYGTGVPEQYF
TRBD1	TRBV6-1	once	16	TRBJ2-7	TGTGCCAGCAGTGAAGCCCTCGGACAGGGGGTGGCCGAGCAGTACTTC	CASSEALGQGVAEQYF
TRBD2	TRBV18	NA	14	TRBJ2-7	TGTGCCAGCTCACCACTGCTAGCGGGAGACGAGCAGTACTTC	CASSPLLAGDEQYF